A single sample gave rise to the 20 T cell receptor beta chains below, sequenced in a study of OX40 agonist ivuxolimab in advanced cancers. Clones were sequenced by immunoSEQ multiplex PCR, and TCRdb holds only the in-frame ones, with some missing. The sample gives under 150,000 clones, over 75% of which show up once; about 1% is in the top ten. This specimen was CD4+ or CD8+ T cells sorted from blood, taken in a trial of the OX40 agonist ivuxolimab. The origin of the receptors is an adult with an advanced solid tumor such as melanoma, head and neck, liver or kidney cancer.

The CDR3 DNA follows: TGCAGCGCTCGAACGCAGGGGGCTAGTGAGCAGTTCTTC. It is translated as CSARTQGASEQFF. The V and J genes are TRBV29-1 and TRBJ2-1; TRBD1 aligns across 8 bases. CDR3 length equals 13 residues. V lost 7 bases, J lost 9 bases, and 11 bases stayed unmatched. Germline V gives CDR1 SQVTM, CDR2 ANQGSEA.

The chain is built from TRBV5-4 and TRBJ2-2; D remains unclear. Trimming removed 0 bases from V and 6 bases from J, with 6 bases in between. Germline CDR1 is SGHNT and CDR2 is YYREEE (reference sequence). This CDR3 is 13 amino acids long. CDR3 region: CASSLDSSGELFF. The CDR3 coding sequence is TGTGCCAGCAGCTTGGATTCCTCCGGGGAGCTGTTTTTT.

The chain combines TRBV19 with TRBJ1-5, with D perhaps matching TRBD1 (5 bases). The CDR3 has 14 residues. From germline, CDR1 is LNHDA and CDR2 SQIVND (reference sequence). Trimming left V 3 bases short and J 4 bases short, with 10 bases between. The CDR3 protein is CASSIGPGNQPQHF. CDR3 sequence (DNA): TGTGCCAGTAGTATCGGGCCAGGGAATCAGCCCCAGCATTTT.

The chain couples TRBV14 to TRBJ2-4; 13 positions agree with TRBD2. In germline, CDR1 is SGHDN, CDR2 FVKESK. The CDR3 runs 16 residues. The J segment lost 8 bases and the V segment lost 1 base, leaving 5 bases of the junction unmatched. CDR3 protein: CASSQGRLAGGYIQYF. CDR3 nucleotide sequence: TGTGCCAGCAGCCAAGGACGACTAGCGGGAGGATACATTCAGTACTTC.

The CDR3 DNA reads as TGTGCCAGCAGTCCTAGAGCTACGAACACTGAAGCTTTCTTT. This codes for CASSPRATNTEAFF. V gene TRBV11-1 combines with J gene TRBJ1-1; D unresolved. V lost 6 bases, J lost 1 base, and 12 bases lay in between. CDR1 and CDR2 from the germline V gene are SGHAT and FQDESV (reference sequence). CDR3 length: 14 residues.

The gene calls are TRBV9 and TRBJ2-5, with D maybe TRBD2 (5 bases). The better agreement between TRBJ2-7 and the DNA end casts doubt on the J call. This CDR3 spans 15 amino acids. Germline V gene sequence: CDR1 SGDLS, CDR2 YYNGEE. In nucleotides, the CDR3 is TGTGCCAGCAGCTACCTGGCAGAGGGCATTTACGAGCAGTACTTC. Protein sequence: CASSYLAEGIYEQYF.

This chain joins TRBV18 and TRBJ1-3, with D maybe TRBD1 (5 bases). The CDR3 runs 14 residues. Germline V gene data show CDR1 as KGHSH and CDR2 as LQKENI. Trimming pared 4 bases from V and 1 base from J, leaving 8 bases between. The CDR3 sequence: CASSLGVSGNTIYF. The CDR3 DNA sequence: TGTGCCAGCTCACTAGGGGTATCTGGAAACACCATATATTTT.

This clone was seen only once. The rearrangement links TRBV2 to TRBJ1-3; 8 bases are shared with TRBD1. J was trimmed by 9 bases and V by 5 bases; bases with no gene match: 12. The CDR3 length is 15 residues. Germline V gene data show CDR1 as SNHLY and CDR2 as FYNNEI. In DNA form, the CDR3 reads TGTGCCAGCAGTCCTACGGACAGGGCGTTCGGCACCATATATTTT. Translating it yields CASSPTDRAFGTIYF.

The chain joins TRBV28 to TRBJ1-4; the match to TRBD1 covers 11 bases. Losses at the gene ends were 4 bases for V and 2 bases for J; bases not matched to a gene: 15. The CDR3 covers 20 residues. Germline CDR1 and CDR2: MDHEN and SYDVKM. The CDR3 DNA reads TGTGCCAGCAGTTCTCCATTCCCCGGGACAGGGGGTAGGACTAATGAAAAACTGTTTTTT. Amino acid sequence: CASSSPFPGTGGRTNEKLFF.

The rearrangement joins TRBV6-4 to TRBJ2-7, with a weak D call TRBD1 (5 bases). Germline CDR1 is MRHNA and CDR2 is SNTAGT. CDR3 length equals 15 residues. Trimming took off 9 bases at V and 0 bases at J, with 18 bases between the two ends. The CDR3 spells CARGPDGVFSYEQYF. The CDR3 DNA sequence: TGTGCCAGGGGGCCCGACGGCGTCTTCTCCTACGAGCAGTACTTC.

The rearrangement joins TRBV5-1 to TRBJ2-5, with D perhaps assigned TRBD1 or TRBD2 (5 bases each). Germline V gene lookup returns CDR1 SGHRS and CDR2 YFSETQ. V lost 0 bases, J lost 1 base, and 7 bases lay in between. The CDR3 extends over 14 amino acids. CDR3 region: CASSLGGTQETQYF. In DNA, the CDR3 is TGCGCCAGCAGCTTGGGGGGGACCCAAGAGACCCAGTACTTC.

The chain has TRBV6-6 and TRBJ2-5; tentative D call: TRBD2 (5 bases). The J call may not be correct, given that the DNA end is closer to TRBJ2-7. The length of the CDR3 is 12 residues. The germline V gene has CDR1 MNHNY and CDR2 SVGAGI (reference sequence). CDR3 protein: CASNRERYEQYF. The CDR3 region has the DNA TGTGCCAGCAACCGGGAAAGGTACGAGCAGTACTTC.

The CDR3 loop is CASSLQGLAGVNNEQFF. CDR3 bases: TGTGCCAGCAGCTTACAGGGACTAGCGGGAGTGAACAATGAGCAGTTCTTC. The chain recombines TRBV7-9 with TRBJ2-1, with 14 bases lining up with TRBD2. V lost 2 bases and J lost 5; bases outside the gene matches: 5. Germline CDR1 is SEHNR and CDR2 is FQNEAQ (reference sequence). This CDR3 is built from 17 residues.

V usage is TRBV11-3 and J usage is TRBJ1-1; D may be TRBD1 (5 bases). CDR3 length: 15 residues. Trimming removed 4 bases from V and 0 bases from J, with 12 bases in between. Germline V lookup: CDR1 SGHNT, CDR2 YENEEA. The CDR3 region has the DNA TGTGCCAGCAGCTCGCGGGGCCTCATGAACACTGAAGCTTTCTTT. This translates into CASSSRGLMNTEAFF. Full variable domain (remainder filled in from reference TRBV11-3 and TRBJ1-1): EAGVVQSPRYKIIEKKQPVAFWCNPISGHNTLYWYLQNLGQGPELLIRYENEEAVDDSQLPKDRFSAERLKGVDSTLKIQPAELGDSAVYLCASSSRGLMNTEAFFGQGTRLTVV.

The rearrangement links TRBV5-6 to TRBJ1-1; D might be TRBD1 (6 bases). There are 14 residues in the CDR3. CDR1 and CDR2 (germline): SGHDT, YYEEEE. Trimming took off 5 bases at V and 3 bases at J, with 14 bases between the two ends. DNA of the CDR3: TGTGCCAGCAGGAACAGGGAGTGGGACACTGAAGCTTTCTTT. Encoded protein: CASRNREWDTEAFF.

V usage is TRBV19 and J usage is TRBJ2-7, with 12 bases lining up with TRBD2. J gave up 1 base and V 5 bases, and 3 bases lay outside the gene matches. Germline CDR1 and CDR2: LNHDA and SQIVND (reference sequence). CDR3 length: 15 amino acids. The CDR3: CASSALAGGSYEQYF. CDR3 sequence (DNA): TGTGCCAGTAGTGCACTAGCGGGAGGATCCTACGAGCAGTACTTC. The variable domain in full, completed from reference TRBV19 and TRBJ2-7, reads DGGITQSPKYLFRKEGQNVTLSCEQNLNHDAMYWYRQDPGQGLRLIYYSQIVNDFQKGDIAEGYSVSREKKESFPLTVTSAQKNPTAFYLCASSALAGGSYEQYFGPGTRLTVT.

CDR3 protein: CASSTTSGAHYEQYF. The DNA of the CDR3 is TGTGCCAGCAGCACGACTAGCGGGGCTCACTACGAGCAGTACTTC. The gene calls are TRBV11-2 and TRBJ2-7, with TRBD2 matching over 11 bases. Germline values: CDR1 SGHAT, CDR2 FQNNGV. V gave up 5 bases and J gave up 3 bases; unmatched junction bases: 6. The CDR3 spans 15 residues.

V is TRBV6-1 and J is TRBJ1-5; D not resolved. Germline V gene data show CDR1 as MNHNS and CDR2 as SASEGT. This CDR3 spans 12 amino acids. Trimming shortened V by 2 bases and J by 7 bases, and 6 bases separated the two germline ends. The CDR3, as DNA: TGTGCCAGCAGTGAACTAGGACAGCCCCAGCATTTT. Protein sequence: CASSELGQPQHF.

The V and J genes are TRBV19 and TRBJ1-1, with 8 bases identical to TRBD1. Trimming took 7 bases from V and 5 from J; bases not matched to a gene: 15. The CDR3 has 16 residues. Germline CDR1 and CDR2: LNHDA and SQIVND (reference sequence). Here the CDR3 reads CASIHRVGQGRTEAFF. The CDR3 coding sequence is TGTGCCAGTATCCACAGGGTAGGACAGGGAAGAACTGAAGCTTTCTTT.

The V call is TRBV10-1, the J call TRBJ2-5; TRBD1 matches at 10 bases. The CDR3 consists of 14 residues. J lost 5 bases, V lost 4 bases, and 4 bases had no gene match. In germline, CDR1 is WNHNN, CDR2 SYGVQD (reference sequence). The DNA of the CDR3 is TGCGCCAGCAGTGGGGACAGGGGCATTGAGACCCAGTACTTC. It specifies CASSGDRGIETQYF.